A single sample is the source of the 24 T cell receptor beta chains below, sequenced in a study of T cell responses to AZD1222 COVID-19 vaccine. Using immunoSEQ multiplex PCR, the repertoire was profiled, and TCRdb retains in-frame clones only, with some absent. Of over 100,000 clones listed, roughly nine tenths are singletons. The sequencing used peripheral blood, collected on day 0 of AZD1222 vaccination. These receptor sequences come from an adult in good health.

The chain links TRBV2 to TRBJ1-2; perhaps TRBD1 as D (5 bases). The germline V and J ends were trimmed by 4 bases and 0 bases, with 9 bases remaining between them. CDR1 SNHLY and CDR2 FYNNEI come from the germline V gene. The CDR3 sequence is 14 residues long. CDR3 sequence reads: CASSAGITNYGYTF. The CDR3 DNA reads TGTGCCAGCAGTGCAGGGATCACTAACTATGGCTACACCTTC.

The chain uses TRBV5-1 and TRBJ1-1; D unclear. CDR3 size: 14 residues. Trimming removed 0 bases from V and 1 base from J, with 7 bases in between. Per germline, CDR1 SGHRS and CDR2 YFSETQ. The CDR3 loop is CASSLDPRNTEAFF. The CDR3 DNA is TGCGCCAGCAGCTTGGATCCGCGGAACACTGAAGCTTTCTTT. The entire variable domain, with the rest obtained from reference TRBV5-1 and TRBJ1-1, is as follows: KAGVTQTPRYLIKTRGQQVTLSCSPISGHRSVSWYQQTPGQGLQFLFEYFSETQRNKGNFPGRFSGRQFSNSRSEMNVSTLELGDSALYLCASSLDPRNTEAFFGQGTRLTVV.

This sequence joins TRBV11-3 and TRBJ2-1; the match to TRBD1 covers 7 bases. Trimming removed 0 bases from V and 4 bases from J; junction bases left unmatched: 9. Germline V CDR1 and CDR2: SGHNT, YENEEA. The CDR3 is 17 residues long. The CDR3 sequence is CASSLDLTGTAYNEQFF. The DNA of the CDR3 is TGTGCCAGCAGCTTAGATCTCACAGGGACAGCGTACAATGAGCAGTTCTTC.

V usage is TRBV10-3 and J usage is TRBJ1-1; 7 bases match TRBD1. Germline V CDR1 and CDR2: ENHRY, SYGVKD. Trimming at V came to 2 bases and at J to 4 bases, leaving 4 bases not matched to a gene. CDR3 length: 14 residues. The chain's CDR3 is CAISEGQGVTEAFF. The CDR3 DNA reads as TGTGCCATCAGTGAGGGTCAGGGGGTCACTGAAGCTTTCTTT.

The chain has TRBV21-1 and TRBJ1-6. TRBV21-1 has pseudogene status. This CDR3 has 14 residues. The CDR3 loop is CASSKGTPNSPLHF. The CDR3 DNA is TGTGCCAGCAGCAAAGGGACGCCGAATTCACCCCTCCACTTT.

This rearrangement joins TRBV25-1 to TRBJ1-4, with 7 bases identical to TRBD1. The ends lost 6 bases at V and 7 bases at J; junction bases unmatched: 5. This CDR3 spans 13 amino acids. The germline gives CDR1 MGHDK, CDR2 SYGVNS. CDR3: CASSYRGGEKLFF. Here the CDR3 DNA reads TGTGCCAGCAGCTACAGGGGTGGTGAAAAACTGTTTTTT.

The chain carries TRBV24-1 and TRBJ2-1, with D perhaps assigned TRBD1 or TRBD2 (5 bases each). The length of the CDR3 is 13 residues. V was trimmed by 7 bases and J by 3 bases, leaving 9 bases between them. Germline assignment: CDR1 KGHDR and CDR2 SFDVKD. In DNA, the CDR3 is TGTGCCACCAGCGGGGCCTACTACAATGAGCAGTTCTTC. Translation: CATSGAYYNEQFF.

This chain joins TRBV29-1 and TRBJ1-4; no firm D call. CDR1 is SQVTM, CDR2 ANQGSEA, per germline. The CDR3 is 11 residues long. Trimming removed 5 bases at V and 4 bases at J, with 5 bases between. In DNA, the CDR3 is TGCAGCGTTCGGAGTAATGAAAAACTGTTTTTT. It encodes CSVRSNEKLFF.

This clone was seen just once. V and J are TRBV29-1 and TRBJ2-5; TRBD1 matches at 7 bases. J was trimmed by 3 bases and V by 7 bases; bases with no gene match: 11. The germline gives CDR1 SQVTM, CDR2 ANQGSEA. This CDR3 has 14 amino acids. DNA of the CDR3: TGCAGCGCGGGCTCCGGGACAGCCGAAGAGACCCAGTACTTC. Protein sequence: CSAGSGTAEETQYF. Full variable domain (rest looked up from reference TRBV29-1 and TRBJ2-5): SAVISQKPSRDICQRGTSLTIQCQVDSQVTMMFWYRQQPGQSLTLIATANQGSEATYESGFVIDKFPISRPNLTFSTLTVSNMSPEDSSIYLCSAGSGTAEETQYFGPGTRLLVL.

The CDR3 DNA reads as TGTGCCAGCAACGTTGGCAGGGGGCCCTATGGCTACACCTTC. Encoded protein: CASNVGRGPYGYTF. The chain combines TRBV6-5 with TRBJ1-2; the match to TRBD1 covers 8 bases. The CDR3 has 14 residues. Germline V gene data show CDR1 as MNHEY and CDR2 as SVGAGI. V lost 7 bases to trimming and J lost 4 bases; unmatched junction nucleotides: 8.

The V call is TRBV5-6, the J call TRBJ1-5; D is uncertain. This CDR3 is built from 13 residues. Germline V gives CDR1 SGHDT, CDR2 YYEEEE. Trimming stripped 0 bases from V and 5 bases from J, with 6 bases between. CDR3 bases: TGTGCCAGCAGCTTGGGTACTTATCAGCCCCAGCATTTT. Translated, it gives CASSLGTYQPQHF.

In this sample, this clone turned up once. The chain links TRBV5-5 to TRBJ2-2, with a weak D call TRBD2 (5 bases). Trimming took 5 bases from V and 0 from J, leaving 11 bases between them. Germline lookup yields CDR1 SGHKS and CDR2 YYEKEE (reference sequence). CDR3 length equals 15 residues. DNA for the CDR3: TGTGCCAGCAGATCAACCGGGGCGAACACCGGGGAGCTGTTTTTT. It encodes CASRSTGANTGELFF.

The chain joins TRBV7-2 to TRBJ2-1, with 9 bases matching TRBD2. The V and J ends lost 0 bases and 8 bases, in that order; junction bases with no gene match: 2. The CDR3 spans 14 residues. Germline values: CDR1 SGHTA, CDR2 FQGNSA. CDR3 region: CASSLAGGGDEQFF. DNA of the CDR3: TGTGCCAGCAGCTTAGCCGGCGGGGGGGATGAGCAGTTCTTC.

This rearrangement joins TRBV5-4 to TRBJ2-1, with D perhaps assigned TRBD1 or TRBD2 (5 bases each). CDR3 length: 14 residues. From germline, CDR1 is SGHNT and CDR2 YYREEE (reference sequence). Trimming removed 4 bases from V and 13 bases from J, with 21 bases in between. The CDR3 is CASSHRDPLNPQFF. Here the CDR3 DNA reads TGTGCCAGCAGCCACCGGGACCCCCTCAATCCACAGTTCTTC.

As for this clone: Other DNA variants within this sample encode the same CDR3. The chain employs TRBV12-3 or TRBV12-4 and TRBJ1-2; perhaps TRBD1 as D (6 bases). V was pared by 1 base and J by 8 bases, with 8 bases between. This CDR3 region has 12 residues. The CDR3 nucleotides are TGTGCCAGCAGTTTAGGGGGGCTGGGCTACACCTTC. Its protein is CASSLGGLGYTF.

In DNA, the CDR3 is TGTGCCAGCAGCTCCGGGGGGGGAGAAAGCAATGAGCAGTTCTTC. It translates to CASSSGGGESNEQFF. This chain joins TRBV11-3 and TRBJ2-1; 8 bases align to TRBD2. Germline assignment: CDR1 SGHNT and CDR2 YENEEA. The CDR3 extends over 15 amino acids. With 4 bases clipped from V and 6 bases from J, the junction kept 8 bases outside the gene matches.

The J gene is TRBJ1-3, the V gene TRBV6-5; the D gene is possibly TRBD1 (6 bases). Germline V gene lookup returns CDR1 MNHEY and CDR2 SVGAGI. With 7 bases removed from V and 3 bases from J, the gap between germline ends came to 13 bases. This CDR3 is built from 14 residues. In DNA form, the CDR3 reads TGTGCCAGCATCCGGGGGGCAAATGGAAACACCATATATTTT. As protein: CASIRGANGNTIYF.

The rearrangement links TRBV18 to TRBJ1-6; TRBD1 is a possible D gene (6 bases). From germline, CDR1 is KGHSH and CDR2 LQKENI. V shed 1 base and J shed 8 bases, with 9 bases lying between them. This CDR3 contains 14 residues. In DNA form, the CDR3 reads TGTGCCAGCTCACCACAGGGGGTAGATTCACCCCTCCACTTT. Protein product: CASSPQGVDSPLHF.

CDR3 sequence: CATSTSGLKGGGYTF. The DNA for the CDR3 is TGTGCCACTTCAACCTCCGGGCTCAAAGGAGGAGGCTACACCTTC. The V gene is TRBV3-1 (or the pseudogene TRBV3-2), the J gene TRBJ1-2; D unresolved. Trimming cost V 10 bases and J 8 bases, with 26 bases left between them. Per the germline V gene, CDR1 is LGHDT and CDR2 is YNNKEL (reference sequence). This CDR3 is built from 15 residues.

This clone was observed once. V and J are TRBV7-2 and TRBJ2-3; maybe TRBD2 (6 bases). The CDR3 is 15 amino acids. V gave up 0 bases and J gave up 5 bases, with 12 bases separating them. Germline V gives CDR1 SGHTA, CDR2 FQGNSA. This CDR3 is CASSLASGVGDTQYF. The CDR3 DNA reads TGTGCCAGCAGCTTAGCATCGGGGGTGGGAGATACGCAGTATTTT.

This chain links TRBV5-8 with TRBJ2-2; D unclear. V was pared by 4 bases and J by 1 base, with 8 bases between. CDR1 is SGHTS and CDR2 is YDEGEE in the germline V gene. This CDR3 region has 14 residues. CDR3 in amino acids: CASSIRGNTGELFF. The DNA of the CDR3 is TGTGCCAGCAGCATCAGAGGGAACACCGGGGAGCTGTTTTTT.

V gene TRBV5-4 combines with J gene TRBJ1-2; 7 positions agree with TRBD1. This CDR3 has 13 amino acids. Unmatched junction bases numbered 8, after V lost 4 bases and J lost 8 bases. Germline CDR1 is SGHNT and CDR2 is YYREEE (reference sequence). The CDR3 spells CASSPDRVGGYTF. DNA of the CDR3: TGTGCCAGCAGCCCAGACAGGGTAGGCGGCTACACCTTC.

J is TRBJ1-1 and V is TRBV5-6; 10 nucleotides align to TRBD1. Germline CDR1 is SGHDT and CDR2 is YYEEEE. The CDR3 has 17 residues. V lost 0 bases to trimming and J lost 4 bases; unmatched junction nucleotides: 9. CDR3: CASSLVDRGFPSTEAFF. DNA for the CDR3: TGTGCCAGCAGCTTGGTGGACAGGGGGTTTCCGAGCACTGAAGCTTTCTTT.

The chain joins TRBV28 to TRBJ1-1, with TRBD1 matching 10 bases. V lost 6 bases, J lost 1 base, and 8 bases stayed unmatched. The CDR3 is 16 residues long. The V gene's germline CDR1 is MDHEN and CDR2 SYDVKM. The CDR3 reads CASSMPGTGENTEAFF. DNA for the CDR3: TGTGCCAGCAGCATGCCAGGGACAGGGGAGAACACTGAAGCTTTCTTT.